Listed here are 10 T cell receptor beta chains from one sample, sequenced in a study of T cells after yellow fever vaccination. Each CDR3 protein gets one entry after TCRdb re-called the 5' RACE reads with MiXCR. In the table there are 500,000 to 650,000 distinct CDR3 sequences, 9% to 15% of which are singletons. This specimen was PBMCs, taken on the day of the yellow fever booster vaccination. These receptors were taken from a young man who received the YFV17D yellow fever vaccine.

This clonotype turned up a few times. V and J are TRBV5-6 and TRBJ2-1, with 10 positions matching TRBD2. This CDR3 contains 16 residues. V shed 4 bases and J 0 bases; nucleotides not matched to a gene: 4. Germline CDR1 SGHDT, CDR2 YYEEEE. The CDR3 bases are TGTGCCAGCAGCACCCGGACTAGCGGCTCCTACAATGAGCAGTTCTTC. This gives the protein CASSTRTSGSYNEQFF. Together with reference TRBV5-6 and TRBJ2-1, the CDR3 gives the full variable domain: DAGVTQSPTHLIKTRGQQVTLRCSPKSGHDTVSWYQQALGQGPQFIFQYYEEEERQRGNFPDRFSGHQFPNYSSELNVNALLLGDSALYLCASSTRTSGSYNEQFFGPGTRLTVL.

This clonotype was seen only once. The CDR3 spells CASSLTLGLNEQFF. CDR3 DNA: TGTGCCAGCAGCTTGACACTAGGTCTCAATGAGCAGTTCTTC. This chain uses TRBV7-2 with TRBJ2-1, with a possible D match to TRBD2 (5 bases). Germline V lookup: CDR1 SGHTA, CDR2 FQGNSA. Trimming took 3 bases from V and 6 from J, leaving 12 bases between them. CDR3 size: 14 residues.

This clonotype was seen a handful of times. The chain couples TRBV7-9 to TRBJ2-7; D perhaps matches TRBD2 (5 bases). V gave up 8 bases and J gave up 2 bases, with 19 bases separating them. The length of the CDR3 is 15 residues. Germline V gene sequence: CDR1 SEHNR, CDR2 FQNEAQ (reference sequence). CDR3 nucleotide sequence: TGTGCCAGCCGATCAGGAGAGGGCTCGACCTACGAGCAGTACTTC. It encodes CASRSGEGSTYEQYF.

This clonotype turned up a few times. The chain links TRBV5-1 to TRBJ2-1; 7 positions match TRBD1. Looked up from germline, CDR1 is SGHRS and CDR2 is YFSETQ. The CDR3 has 14 amino acids. The J segment lost 2 bases and the V segment lost 6 bases, leaving 5 bases of the junction unmatched. The CDR3: CASTPQGAYNEQFF. CDR3 nucleotide sequence: TGCGCCAGCACCCCGCAGGGGGCCTACAATGAGCAGTTCTTC.

In its sample, this clonotype was seen a few times. Here the CDR3 DNA reads TGTGCCAGCAACCGAGCGGGGGAACTCTACGAGCAGTACTTC. Translated: CASNRAGELYEQYF. The J gene is TRBJ2-7, the V gene TRBV6-2 or TRBV6-3; 8 bases are shared with TRBD2. CDR3 size: 14 residues. Germline CDR1 MNHEY, CDR2 SVGEGT. J was trimmed by 3 bases and V by 7 bases; bases with no gene match: 8.

J is TRBJ2-3 and V is TRBV7-2, with TRBD2 matching 9 bases. V gave up 3 bases and J gave up 5 bases; unmatched junction bases: 6. The CDR3 contains 15 residues. Germline CDR1 reads SGHTA; CDR2 reads FQGNSA. As DNA, the CDR3 is TGTGCCAGCAGCTTCGTAGCGGGAGTAGAAGATACGCAGTATTTT. This translates into CASSFVAGVEDTQYF.

This clonotype showed up just a few times. The chain links TRBV7-2 to TRBJ2-1, with 8 nucleotides matching TRBD2. The CDR3 covers 17 residues. CDR1 is SGHTA, CDR2 FQGNSA, per germline. J lost 2 bases, V lost 1 base, and 7 bases had no gene match. CDR3 region: CASSLVGAGVAYNEQFF. The CDR3, as DNA: TGTGCCAGCAGCTTAGTCGGAGCGGGAGTGGCCTACAATGAGCAGTTCTTC. The whole variable domain, filled in from reference TRBV7-2 and TRBJ2-1, reads GAGVSQSPSNKVTEKGKDVELRCDPISGHTALYWYRQSLGQGLEFLIYFQGNSAPDKSGLPSDRFSAERTGGSVSTLTIQRTQQEDSAVYLCASSLVGAGVAYNEQFFGPGTRLTVL.

This clonotype has a handful of counts. This chain connects TRBV29-1 to TRBJ2-1; possibly TRBD1 for D (5 bases). CDR1 and CDR2 from the germline V gene are SQVTM and ANQGSEA. This CDR3 is built from 13 residues. V lost 1 base and J lost 8, with 12 bases in between. CDR3 DNA sequence: TGCAGCGTTGAAGGTGACAGACTGTATGAGCAGTTCTTC. Protein: CSVEGDRLYEQFF.

This rearrangement joins TRBV20-1 to TRBJ2-1; 7 bases agree with TRBD2. J was trimmed by 4 bases and V by 3 bases; bases with no gene match: 6. Germline V gene sequence: CDR1 DFQATT, CDR2 SNEGSKA (reference sequence). CDR3 length equals 14 residues. The CDR3 DNA is TGCAGTGCTAGGGTCCAGCGGGATTACAATGAGCAGTTCTTC. The encoded protein is CSARVQRDYNEQFF.

The chain recombines TRBV6-5 with TRBJ2-7, with D perhaps TRBD1 (5 bases). V lost 2 bases, J lost 0 bases, and 8 bases lay in between. CDR3 size: 14 residues. Germline V CDR1 and CDR2: MNHEY, SVGAGI. CDR3 nucleotides: TGTGCCAGCAGTTACGGCGACAGCTCCTACGAGCAGTACTTC. Protein sequence: CASSYGDSSYEQYF.